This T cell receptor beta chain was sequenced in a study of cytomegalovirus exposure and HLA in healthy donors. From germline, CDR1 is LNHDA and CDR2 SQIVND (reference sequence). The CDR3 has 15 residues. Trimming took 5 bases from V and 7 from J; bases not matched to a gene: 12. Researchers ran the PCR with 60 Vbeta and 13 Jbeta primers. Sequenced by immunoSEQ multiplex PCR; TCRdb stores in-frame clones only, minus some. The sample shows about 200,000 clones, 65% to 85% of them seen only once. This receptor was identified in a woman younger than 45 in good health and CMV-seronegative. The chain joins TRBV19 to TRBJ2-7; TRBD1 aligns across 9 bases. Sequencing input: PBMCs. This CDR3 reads CASSLTGTGLGEQYF. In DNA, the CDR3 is TGTGCCAGTAGTTTGACCGGGACAGGGCTCGGGGAGCAGTACTTC.